This entry describes one T cell receptor beta chain. The CDR3 consists of 15 residues. CDR1 LGHDT and CDR2 YNNKEL come from the germline V gene (reference sequence). V dropped 3 bases and J dropped 5 bases, with 15 bases sitting between them. The sample comes from a study of blood T cell repertoires in COVID-19. Original handling: Cell counts per sample came from amplifying reference gene primers. The method was immunoSEQ multiplex PCR; TCRdb's version includes in-frame clones alone and lacks a portion of them. The V and J calls and clone size were taken over from that table, and D and trimming were inferred from the DNA. The sample lists about 350,000 clones; 88% were seen once.

This receptor was identified in a woman aged 25 to 45 who had been exposed to COVID-19. The chain is built from TRBV3-1 (or the pseudogene TRBV3-2) and TRBJ2-3; tentatively, D is TRBD2 (6 bases). Sequenced input: PBMCs or T cells enriched from blood (not recorded which). CDR3 coding DNA: TGTGCCAGCAGCCATCTTTCGGGAGCGGGAGATACGCAGTATTTT. This gives the protein CASSHLSGAGDTQYF.